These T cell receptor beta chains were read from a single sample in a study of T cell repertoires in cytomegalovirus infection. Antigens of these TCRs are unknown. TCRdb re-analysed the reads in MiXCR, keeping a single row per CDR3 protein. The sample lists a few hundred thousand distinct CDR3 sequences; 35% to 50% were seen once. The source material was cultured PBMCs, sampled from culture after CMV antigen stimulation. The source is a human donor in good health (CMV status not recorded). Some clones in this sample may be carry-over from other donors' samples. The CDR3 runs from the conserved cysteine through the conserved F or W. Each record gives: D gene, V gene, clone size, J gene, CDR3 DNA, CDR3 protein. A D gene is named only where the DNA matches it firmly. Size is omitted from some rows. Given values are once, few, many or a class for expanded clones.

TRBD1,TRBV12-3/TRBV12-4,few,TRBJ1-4,TGTGCCAGCAGTCGACCCCGACAGGGGAGGATTGAAAAACTGTTTTTT,CASSRPRQGRIEKLFF
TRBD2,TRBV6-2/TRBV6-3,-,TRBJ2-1,TGTGCCAGCAGTGTTCTTAGCGGGAGCTACAATGAGCAGTTCTTC,CASSVLSGSYNEQFF
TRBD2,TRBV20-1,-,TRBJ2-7,TGCAGTGCTAGGGTTATATCTCGGGGGGATCCCTACGAGCAGTACTTC,CSARVISRGDPYEQYF
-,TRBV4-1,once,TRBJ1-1,TGCGCCAGCAGCCAACCGACAGCTAACACTGAAGCTTTCTTT,CASSQPTANTEAFF
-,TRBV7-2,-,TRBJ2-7,TGTGCCAGCAGCTCCACCTTTGCATACGAGCAGTACTTC,CASSSTFAYEQYF
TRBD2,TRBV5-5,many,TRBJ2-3,TGTGCCAGCAGCTTGGTCGCGGGAGGTAGCACAGATACGCAGTATTTT,CASSLVAGGSTDTQYF
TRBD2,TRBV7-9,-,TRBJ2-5,TGTGCCAGCAACACGGGGACTAGCGGGGGGTACCAAGAGACCCAGTACTTC,CASNTGTSGGYQETQYF
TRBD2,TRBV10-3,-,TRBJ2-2,TGTGCCATCAGGAGCGGGGGGGGCACCGGGGAGCTGTTTTTT,CAIRSGGGTGELFF
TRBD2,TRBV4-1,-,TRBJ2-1,TGCGCCAGCAGCCAAGTAGGGACTAGCGCTTACAATGAGCAGTTCTTC,CASSQVGTSAYNEQFF
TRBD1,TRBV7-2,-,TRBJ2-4,TGTGCCAGCAGCTCGGGACAGGGGGTTGACATTCAGTACTTC,CASSSGQGVDIQYF
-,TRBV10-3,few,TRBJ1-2,TGTGCCATCAGTGAGGGGGAGGACTATGGCTACACCTTC,CAISEGEDYGYTF
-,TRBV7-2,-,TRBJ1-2,TGTGCCAGCAGAACCGGGACGATTAACTATGGCTACACCTTC,CASRTGTINYGYTF
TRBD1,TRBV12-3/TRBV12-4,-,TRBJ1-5,TGTGCCAGCAGCCTGGCAGGGACAGGGGCGGGACAGCCCCAGCATTTT,CASSLAGTGAGQPQHF
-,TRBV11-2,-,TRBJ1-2,TGTGCCAGCAGCTTAGTGGAGGAACTTGGCTACACCTTC,CASSLVEELGYTF
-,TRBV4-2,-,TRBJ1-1,TGTGCCAGCAGCCAAGATCGGCGAAGGGGTCCTCTGAACACTGAAGCTTTCTTT,CASSQDRRRGPLNTEAFF
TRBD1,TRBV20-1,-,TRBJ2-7,TGCAGTGCTAGAGATTGGACAGGGCCAGACGAGCAGTACTTC,CSARDWTGPDEQYF
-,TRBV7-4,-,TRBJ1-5,TGTGCCAGCAGCTTAGTTCTGGACTCCTATCAGCCCCAGCATTTT,CASSLVLDSYQPQHF
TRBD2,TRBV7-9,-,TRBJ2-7,TGTGCCAGCAGCTTCGCGGGACTAGCGGGTGGGAGGGAGCAGTACTTC,CASSFAGLAGGREQYF
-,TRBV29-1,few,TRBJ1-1,TGCAGCGCCTACAGGGTTCCCACTGAAGCTTTCTTT,CSAYRVPTEAFF
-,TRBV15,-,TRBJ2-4,TGTGCCACCAGCAGAGTACAGGGTCGGAACATTCAGTACTTC,CATSRVQGRNIQYF
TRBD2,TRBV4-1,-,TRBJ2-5,TGTGCCAGCAGCCAAGAACTAGCGATCGAGACCCAGTACTTC,CASSQELAIETQYF
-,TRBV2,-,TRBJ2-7,TGTGCCAGCAGTGAACCCTTACGGGAGCAGTACTTC,CASSEPLREQYF